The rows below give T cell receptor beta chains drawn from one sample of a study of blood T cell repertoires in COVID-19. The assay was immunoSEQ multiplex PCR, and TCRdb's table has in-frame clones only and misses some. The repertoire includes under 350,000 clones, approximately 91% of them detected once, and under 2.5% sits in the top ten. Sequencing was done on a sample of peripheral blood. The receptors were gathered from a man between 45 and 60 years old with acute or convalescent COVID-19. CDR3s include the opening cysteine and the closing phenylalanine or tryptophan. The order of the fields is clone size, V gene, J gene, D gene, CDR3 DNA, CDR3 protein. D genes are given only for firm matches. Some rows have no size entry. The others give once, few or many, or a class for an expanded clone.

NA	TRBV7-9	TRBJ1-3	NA	TGTGCCAGCAGCTTAGAAGGGGCCAGTGGAAACACCATATATTTT	CASSLEGASGNTIYF
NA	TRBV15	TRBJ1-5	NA	TGTGCCACCAGCAGAGCACCCCGGGGGAATCAGCCCCAGCATTTT	CATSRAPRGNQPQHF
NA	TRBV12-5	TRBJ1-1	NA	TGTGCTAGTGGTTTGGTACTCGGGGACGGGGGATTGACTGAAGCTTTCTTT	CASGLVLGDGGLTEAFF
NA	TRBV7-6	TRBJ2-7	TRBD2	TGTGCCAGCCGGGGGGACGGCTACGAGCAGTACTTC	CASRGDGYEQYF
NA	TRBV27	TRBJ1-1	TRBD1	TGTGCCAGCAGTCTGTCGGGACAGGGGACTGAAGCTTTCTTT	CASSLSGQGTEAFF
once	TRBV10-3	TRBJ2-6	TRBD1	TGTGCCATCAGTGCTCCAGGGGGCTCTGGGGCCAACGTCCTGACTTTC	CAISAPGGSGANVLTF
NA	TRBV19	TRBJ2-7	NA	TGTGCCAGTAGTATAGTAGGGGTCTCCTACGAGCAGTACTTC	CASSIVGVSYEQYF
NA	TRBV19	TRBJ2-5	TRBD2	TGTGCCAGTAGTATGGGACTAACAACCTTCGGAGAGACCCAGTACTTC	CASSMGLTTFGETQYF
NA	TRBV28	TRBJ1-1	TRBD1	TGTGCCAGCAGTTTGGACCCAAGGACAGGCCTCTTT	CASSLDPRTGLF
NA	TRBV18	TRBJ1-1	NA	TGTGCCAGCCGGGGATGGGTGGGCGCTTTCTTT	CASRGWVGAFF
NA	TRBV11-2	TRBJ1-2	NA	TGTGCCAGCAGCTCACAGGACCGCTATGGCTACACCTTC	CASSSQDRYGYTF
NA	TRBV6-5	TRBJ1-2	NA	TGTGCCAGCAGCGACAGGAACCTCTATGGCTACACCTTC	CASSDRNLYGYTF
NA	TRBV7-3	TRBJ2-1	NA	TGTGCCAGCAGCTTAAGCTCAGACTCCTACAATGAGCAGTTCTTC	CASSLSSDSYNEQFF
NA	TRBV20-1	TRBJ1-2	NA	TGCAGTGCTAGTGTAGTAGGAGGGAAGGGCTACACCTTC	CSASVVGGKGYTF
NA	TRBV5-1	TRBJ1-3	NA	TGCGCCTCTTCCGATAATAGCGGAGGAAACACCATATATTTT	CASSDNSGGNTIYF
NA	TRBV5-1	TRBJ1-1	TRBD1	TGCGCCAGCAGCCTACGACAGGGCGCCACTGAAGCTTTCTTT	CASSLRQGATEAFF
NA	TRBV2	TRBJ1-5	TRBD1	TGTGCCAGTACAGGGGAGAGCAATCAGCCCCAGCATTTT	CASTGESNQPQHF
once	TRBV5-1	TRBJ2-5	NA	TGCGCCAGCAGTTTCGCCCAGGGTGGGGCCGGGACCCAGTACTTC	CASSFAQGGAGTQYF
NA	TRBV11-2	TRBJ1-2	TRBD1	TGTGCCAGCAGCTTAGATCCGACAGGGAGCTATGGCTACACCTTC	CASSLDPTGSYGYTF
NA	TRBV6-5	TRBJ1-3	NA	TGTGCCAGCAGTTATCAAAGACCAGGGCACGGAAACACCATATATTTT	CASSYQRPGHGNTIYF
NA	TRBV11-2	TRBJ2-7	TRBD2	TGTGCCAGCAGCCCCTTCCGACTAGCCGCCGCCTACGAGCAGTACTTC	CASSPFRLAAAYEQYF
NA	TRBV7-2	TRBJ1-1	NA	TGTGCCAGCAGCTTACGTAACCTTGGTGGAGGGCGAGCTTTCTTT	CASSLRNLGGGRAFF
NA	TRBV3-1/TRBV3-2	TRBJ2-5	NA	TGTGCCAGCAGCCAAGTACTAAGCGCGGAGACCCAGTACTTC	CASSQVLSAETQYF
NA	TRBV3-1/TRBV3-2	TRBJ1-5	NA	TGTGCCAGCGGGCAGAGAAGCAATCAGCCCCAGCATTTT	CASGQRSNQPQHF
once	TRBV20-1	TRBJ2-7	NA	TGCAGTGCTAGAAGTGAGGCAGAGCAGTACTTC	CSARSEAEQYF
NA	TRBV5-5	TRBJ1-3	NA	TGTGCCAGCAGCTTGGGGGCCAGGGGTGGAAACACCATATATTTT	CASSLGARGGNTIYF
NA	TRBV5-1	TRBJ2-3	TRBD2	TGCGCCAGCAGCTTGGTTGGTAGCGGGGACCCCCCGGATACGCAGTATTTT	CASSLVGSGDPPDTQYF
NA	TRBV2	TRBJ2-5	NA	TGTGCCAGCAGTAGTACAGGAATAGAGACCCAGTACTTC	CASSSTGIETQYF
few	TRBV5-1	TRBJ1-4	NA	TGCGCCAGCAACCTCGGAGGCTTTAATGAAAAACTGTTTTTT	CASNLGGFNEKLFF
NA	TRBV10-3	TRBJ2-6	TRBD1	TGTGCCATCAGCCCTGGGACAGGGGGCACTGGGGCCAACGTCCTGACTTTC	CAISPGTGGTGANVLTF
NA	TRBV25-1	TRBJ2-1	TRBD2	TGTGCCAGCAGCCCCTCGACTAGCGGGGGACCCTACAATGAGCAGTTCTTC	CASSPSTSGGPYNEQFF
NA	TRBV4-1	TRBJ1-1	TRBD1	TGCGCCAGCAGCCAAGATTCGGACAGGCTTATGAACACTGAAGCTTTCTTT	CASSQDSDRLMNTEAFF
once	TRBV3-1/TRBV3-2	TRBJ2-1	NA	TGTGCCAGCAGCCACCCTAGGGGACGGGGGGCTACCTACAATGAGCAGTTCTTC	CASSHPRGRGATYNEQFF
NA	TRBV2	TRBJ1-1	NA	TGTGCCAGCAGTGAAGGAGGCACTGAAGCTTTCTTT	CASSEGGTEAFF
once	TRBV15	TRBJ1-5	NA	TGTGCCACCAGCAGAGAACAGTCCCTGTATCAGCCCCAGCATTTT	CATSREQSLYQPQHF
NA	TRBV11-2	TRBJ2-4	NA	TGTGCCAGCAGCTTAGTTGCGGGTCTAGCCAAAAACATTCAGTACTTC	CASSLVAGLAKNIQYF
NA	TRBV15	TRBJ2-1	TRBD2	TGTGCCACCAGCAGTGGGCGGGGGTCCTACAATGAGCAGTTCTTC	CATSSGRGSYNEQFF
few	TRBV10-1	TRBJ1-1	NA	TGCGCCAGCAGTGGCCGAACAGGGAATGAAGCTTTCTTT	CASSGRTGNEAFF
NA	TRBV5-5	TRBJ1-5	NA	TGTGCCAGCAGCCTGGACGGGTATTCGCATCAGCCCCAGCATTTT	CASSLDGYSHQPQHF
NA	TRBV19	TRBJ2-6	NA	TGTGCCAGTAGGGCGGCTCGCTCTGGGGCCAACGTCCTGACTTTC	CASRAARSGANVLTF
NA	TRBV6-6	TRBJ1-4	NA	TGTGCCAGCATGGGGGAGGCTATCGAAAAACTGTTTTTT	CASMGEAIEKLFF
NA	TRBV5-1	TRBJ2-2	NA	TGCGCCAGCAGCTTGGATCGAGACTTGAACACCGGGGAGCTGTTTTTT	CASSLDRDLNTGELFF
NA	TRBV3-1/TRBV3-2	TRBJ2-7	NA	TGTGCCAGCAGCCAAAGCGCCGGAGGGGTGAAAACCTACGAGCAGTACTTC	CASSQSAGGVKTYEQYF
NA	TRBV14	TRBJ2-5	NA	TGTGCCAGCAGCCACGACCCGCGCAGGGCGAGGGAGACCCAGTACTTC	CASSHDPRRARETQYF
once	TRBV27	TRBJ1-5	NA	TGTGCCAGCAGCAGGCTGGCTGTCGGGGGGTTAGGAGACCAGCCCCAGCATTTT	CASSRLAVGGLGDQPQHF
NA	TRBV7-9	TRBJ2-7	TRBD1	TGTGCCAGCAGCTTAACGCCGGGACAGGGCTACGAGCAGTACTTC	CASSLTPGQGYEQYF
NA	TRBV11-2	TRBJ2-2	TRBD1	TGTGCCAGCAGCCGACAGGGGAGCACCGGGGAGCTGTTTTTT	CASSRQGSTGELFF
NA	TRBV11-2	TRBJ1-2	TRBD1	TGTGCCAGCAGCTCCCCGGGGACAGGAAGAAGGTATGGCTACACCTTC	CASSSPGTGRRYGYTF
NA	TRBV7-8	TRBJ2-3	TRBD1	TGTGCCAGCAGCTCATGGACAGGGGCCACAGATACGCAGTATTTT	CASSSWTGATDTQYF
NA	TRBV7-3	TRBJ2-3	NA	TGTGCCAGCAGCTTAAGTTTCGCCAGGGGCCCAGATACGCAGTATTTT	CASSLSFARGPDTQYF
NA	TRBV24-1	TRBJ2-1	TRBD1	TGTGCCACCAGTGATTCCAGGACAGGATACAATGAGCAGTTCTTC	CATSDSRTGYNEQFF
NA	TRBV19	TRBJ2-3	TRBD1	TGTGCCAGTAGTAGGGACAGGGCGCTCGAACCGGGCACAGATACGCAGTATTTT	CASSRDRALEPGTDTQYF